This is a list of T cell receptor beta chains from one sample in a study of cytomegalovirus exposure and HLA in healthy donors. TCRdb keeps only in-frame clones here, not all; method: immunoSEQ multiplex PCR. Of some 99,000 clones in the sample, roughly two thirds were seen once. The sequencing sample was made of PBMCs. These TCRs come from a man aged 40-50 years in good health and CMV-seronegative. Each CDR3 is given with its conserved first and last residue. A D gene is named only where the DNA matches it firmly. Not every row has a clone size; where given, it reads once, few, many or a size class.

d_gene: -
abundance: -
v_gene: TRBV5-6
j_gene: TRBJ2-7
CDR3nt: TGTGCCAGCAGTCGGACTAAGAGCTCCTACGAGCAGTACTTC
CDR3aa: CASSRTKSSYEQYF

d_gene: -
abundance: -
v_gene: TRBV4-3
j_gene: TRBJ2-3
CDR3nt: TGCGCCAGCAGCCAAGATGATTGGTCGTATGCCGGGGGACGTACAGATACGCAGTATTTT
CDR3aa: CASSQDDWSYAGGRTDTQYF

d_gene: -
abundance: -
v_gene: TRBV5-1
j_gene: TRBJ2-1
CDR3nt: TGCGCCAGCAGCTTACTAACCCGAACCTACAATGAGCAGTTCTTC
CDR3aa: CASSLLTRTYNEQFF

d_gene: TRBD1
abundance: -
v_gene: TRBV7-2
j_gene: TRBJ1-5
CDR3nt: TGTGCCAGCAGCTTATGGGGACAGATGGGGAATCAGCCCCAGCATTTT
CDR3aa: CASSLWGQMGNQPQHF

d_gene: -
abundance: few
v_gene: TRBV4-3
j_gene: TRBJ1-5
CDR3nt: TGCGCCAGCAGCCTTTGGGGGGATAGCAATCAGCCCCAGCATTTT
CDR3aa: CASSLWGDSNQPQHF

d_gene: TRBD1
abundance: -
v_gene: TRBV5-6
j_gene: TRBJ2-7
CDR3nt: TGTGCCAGCAGCTTGTTGTCAGGGACAGGGTTATCCTACGAGCAGTACTTC
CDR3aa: CASSLLSGTGLSYEQYF

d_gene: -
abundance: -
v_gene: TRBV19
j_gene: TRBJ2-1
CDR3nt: TGTGCCAGTAGTACCGGGAAGCGCTCCTACAATGAGCAGTTCTTC
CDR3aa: CASSTGKRSYNEQFF

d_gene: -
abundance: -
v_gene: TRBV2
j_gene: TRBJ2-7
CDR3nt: TGTGCCAGCAGCCGACAGGCGACTTCCTACGAGCAGTACTTC
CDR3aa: CASSRQATSYEQYF

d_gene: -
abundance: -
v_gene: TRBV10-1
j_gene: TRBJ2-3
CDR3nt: TGCGCCAGCAGTGAGGGGCTCTGGGCGACAGATACGCAGTATTTT
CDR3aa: CASSEGLWATDTQYF

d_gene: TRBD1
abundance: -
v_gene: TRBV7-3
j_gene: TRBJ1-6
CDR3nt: TGTGCCAGCACCTGGGACAGAAATTCACCCCTCCACTTT
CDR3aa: CASTWDRNSPLHF

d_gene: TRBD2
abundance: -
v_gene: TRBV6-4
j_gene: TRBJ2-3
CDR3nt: TGTGCCAGCAGTGGGGGGCGGGGGGGCAGCACAGATACGCAGTATTTT
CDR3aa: CASSGGRGGSTDTQYF

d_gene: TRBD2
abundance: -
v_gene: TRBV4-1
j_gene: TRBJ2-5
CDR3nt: TGCGCCAGCAGCCAAGTCCCTAGCGGGGGTGGGGAAGAGACCCAGTACTTC
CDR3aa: CASSQVPSGGGEETQYF

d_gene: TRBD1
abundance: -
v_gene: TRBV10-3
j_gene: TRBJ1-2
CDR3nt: TGTGCCATCAACGGACAGGGGGCTTCTGGCTACACCTTC
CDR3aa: CAINGQGASGYTF

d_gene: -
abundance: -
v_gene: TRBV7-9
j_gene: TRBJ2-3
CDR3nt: TGTGCCAGCAGCTTAGCGAATAAAGGGGCCCCCAATTTT
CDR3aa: CASSLANKGAPNF

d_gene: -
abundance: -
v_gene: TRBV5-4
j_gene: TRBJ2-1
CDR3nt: TGTGCCAGCAGATCGTCGGCGGGCAATGAGCAGTTCTTC
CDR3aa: CASRSSAGNEQFF

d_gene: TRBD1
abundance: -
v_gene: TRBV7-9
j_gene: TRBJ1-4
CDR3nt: TGTGCCAGCAGCCTTAGGGGACAGGGCCCCTCTAATGAAAAACTGTTTTTT
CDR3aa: CASSLRGQGPSNEKLFF

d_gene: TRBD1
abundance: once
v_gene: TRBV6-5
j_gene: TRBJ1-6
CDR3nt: TGTGCCAGCAGTTACCGGGACAGGGCTTCACCCCTCCACTTT
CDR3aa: CASSYRDRASPLHF

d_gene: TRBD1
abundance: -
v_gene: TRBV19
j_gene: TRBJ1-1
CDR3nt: TGTGCCAGTAGTATCTCGGCAGGGGGGACTGAAGCTTTCTTT
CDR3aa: CASSISAGGTEAFF

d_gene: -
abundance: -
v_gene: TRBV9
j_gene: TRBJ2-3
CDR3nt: TGTGCCAGCAGCCTAGGTGGAGGCGGGGGCACAGATACGCAGTATTTT
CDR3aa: CASSLGGGGGTDTQYF

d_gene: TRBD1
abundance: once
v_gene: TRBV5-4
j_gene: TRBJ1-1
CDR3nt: TGTGCCAGCAGCCCCGGGGGACAGACAAACACTGAAGCTTTCTTT
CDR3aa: CASSPGGQTNTEAFF

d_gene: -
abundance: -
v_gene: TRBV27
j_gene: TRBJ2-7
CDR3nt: TGTGCCAGCAGGCAACAGGGTACCTACGAGCAGTACTTC
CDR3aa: CASRQQGTYEQYF

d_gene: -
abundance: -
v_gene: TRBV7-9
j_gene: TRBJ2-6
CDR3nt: TGTGCCAGCAGCCTAACAACAGGGTATGGGGCCAACGTCCTGACTTTC
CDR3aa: CASSLTTGYGANVLTF

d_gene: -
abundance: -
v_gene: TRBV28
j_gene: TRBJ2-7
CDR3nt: TGTGCCAGCAGTTTATCAGGGGTTGCGGACGAGCAGTACTTC
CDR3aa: CASSLSGVADEQYF

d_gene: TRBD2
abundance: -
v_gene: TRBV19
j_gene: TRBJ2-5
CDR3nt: TGTGCCAGTAGTCCCCGGCTAGCGGGGCCTGTTTTGACCCAGTACTTC
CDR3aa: CASSPRLAGPVLTQYF

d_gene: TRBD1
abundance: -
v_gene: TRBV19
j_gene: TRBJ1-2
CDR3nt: TGTGCCAGTAGGGACGGACAGGGGGGCAGCTACACCTTC
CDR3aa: CASRDGQGGSYTF

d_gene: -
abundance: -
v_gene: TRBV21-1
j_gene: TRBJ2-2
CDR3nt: TGTGCCAGCAGCAAACCTTCCTATTGGAACACCGGGGAGCTGTTTTTT
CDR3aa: CASSKPSYWNTGELFF

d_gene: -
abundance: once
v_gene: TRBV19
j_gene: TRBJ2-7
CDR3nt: TGTGCCAGTAGCCAAGGGGCTGTTTACGAGCAGTACTTC
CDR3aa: CASSQGAVYEQYF

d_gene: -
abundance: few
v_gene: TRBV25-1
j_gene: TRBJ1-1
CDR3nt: TGTGCCAGCTATGGGGGAGGGCTTGAAGCTTTCTTT
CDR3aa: CASYGGGLEAFF

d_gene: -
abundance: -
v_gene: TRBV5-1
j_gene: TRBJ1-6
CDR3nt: TGCGCCAGCAGCTTGGGGGCTACGACAGGTACATCACCCCTCCACTTT
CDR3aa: CASSLGATTGTSPLHF

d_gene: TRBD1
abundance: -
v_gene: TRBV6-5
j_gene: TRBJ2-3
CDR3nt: TGTGCCAGCAGTAACCCGGGACAGACGCAGTATTTT
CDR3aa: CASSNPGQTQYF

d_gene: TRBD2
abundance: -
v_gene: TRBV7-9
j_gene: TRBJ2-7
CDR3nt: TGTGCCAGTCGGGAAGCGGGGGGAAACGGGGACTACGAGCAGTACTTC
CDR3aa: CASREAGGNGDYEQYF

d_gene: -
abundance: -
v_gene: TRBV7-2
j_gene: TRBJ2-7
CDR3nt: TGTGCCAGCAGCTTTCCAGGGTCCTACGAGCAGTACTTC
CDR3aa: CASSFPGSYEQYF

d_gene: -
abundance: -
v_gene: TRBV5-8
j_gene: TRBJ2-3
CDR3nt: TGTGCCAGCAGCGCGACTAGTTCGAGCACAGATACGCAGTATTTT
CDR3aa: CASSATSSSTDTQYF

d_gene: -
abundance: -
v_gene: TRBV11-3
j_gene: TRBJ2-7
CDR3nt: TGTGCCAGCAGCTTGAGCTACTCCTCCTACGAGCAGTACTTC
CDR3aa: CASSLSYSSYEQYF

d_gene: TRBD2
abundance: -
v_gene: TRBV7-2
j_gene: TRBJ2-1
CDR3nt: TGTGCCAGCAGCTTAATAAGCGGGGGCCCTCACAATGAGCAGTTCTTC
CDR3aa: CASSLISGGPHNEQFF

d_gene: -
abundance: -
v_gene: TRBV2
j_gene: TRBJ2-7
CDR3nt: TGTGCCCTCAACGGGGTGAATCGGTACGAGCAGTACTTC
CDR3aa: CALNGVNRYEQYF

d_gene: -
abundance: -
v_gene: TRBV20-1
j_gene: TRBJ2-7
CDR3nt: TGCAGGGGGAGCGGTGGGAACGAGCAGTACTTC
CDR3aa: CRGSGGNEQYF